This TCR beta chain came from a study of regulatory T cells in long-lasting Graves disease. Overall study findings and caveats: Persistent disease was characterized by preferential usage of TRBV28, TRBJ1-2 and TRBJ2-5.

Described time point: newly diagnosed GD, antithyroid drugs for less than 3 months. After RNA was extracted from PBMCs, the TCR library was made from it. With iRepertoire HTBI primers and Arm-PCR of CDR3 regions, TCR beta libraries were built. TCRdb passed the multiplex PCR reads through MiXCR, listing each CDR3 protein once. The sample lists some 450,000 distinct CDR3 sequences, about 17% occurring once. This clonotype was observed at least ten times. Antigen unknown. This CDR3 is 13 amino acids long. Germline V gives CDR1 SGHAT, CDR2 FQNNGV. The V end was cut by 5 bases, the J end by 7 bases, with 9 bases between. The sample also formed part of further work on T cells in Graves' hyperthyroidism and ophthalmopathy. That source adds: Model output signaled ophthalmopathy a median roughly 6.1 months ahead of onset.

The sequencing here drew on peripheral blood mononuclear cells (PBMCs), taken at new diagnosis, from a patient treated with antithyroid drugs. The chain has TRBV11-2 and TRBJ1-6; TRBD1 might be the D (6 bases). The receptor's source is a woman in her thirties with Graves disease. DNA of the CDR3: TGTGCCAGCAGCCTGACAGGAAATTCACCCCTCCACTTT. Translating gives CASSLTGNSPLHF.